This entry is about one T cell receptor beta chain. Antigen: not known. 5'RACE template switching built TCR beta cDNA with unique molecular identifiers. TCRdb reprocessed the 5' RACE reads, keeping one entry per CDR3 protein, no DNA. This table lists around 470,000 distinct CDR3 sequences. In germline, CDR1 is SGHRS, CDR2 YFSETQ. This CDR3 is 13 amino acids long. The data stem from a study of T cells expressing NK-cell markers. Findings and caveats of the study: For a handful of donors, the dominant NKG2C+ clonotypes made up about 1.0-8% of their CD8+ T cells. Where a handful of donors were concerned, these clonotypes also led the CD3+CD56-NKG2C+ fraction.

Source material: blood T cells: a sorted CD56 or NKG2C T cell subset, CD4+ or CD8+ T cells, or bulk PBMC T cells (not recorded which). This sequence originates from a woman aged 45-65 years in good health. J is TRBJ2-2 and V is TRBV5-1; absent DNA, TCRdb's TRBD2 call cannot be checked. CDR3 in amino acids: CASSLVEGGELFF. Variable domain in full (rest from reference TRBV5-1 and TRBJ2-2): KAGVTQTPRYLIKTRGQQVTLSCSPISGHRSVSWYQQTPGQGLQFLFEYFSETQRNKGNFPGRFSGRQFSNSRSEMNVSTLELGDSALYLCASSLVEGGELFFGEGSRLTVL.